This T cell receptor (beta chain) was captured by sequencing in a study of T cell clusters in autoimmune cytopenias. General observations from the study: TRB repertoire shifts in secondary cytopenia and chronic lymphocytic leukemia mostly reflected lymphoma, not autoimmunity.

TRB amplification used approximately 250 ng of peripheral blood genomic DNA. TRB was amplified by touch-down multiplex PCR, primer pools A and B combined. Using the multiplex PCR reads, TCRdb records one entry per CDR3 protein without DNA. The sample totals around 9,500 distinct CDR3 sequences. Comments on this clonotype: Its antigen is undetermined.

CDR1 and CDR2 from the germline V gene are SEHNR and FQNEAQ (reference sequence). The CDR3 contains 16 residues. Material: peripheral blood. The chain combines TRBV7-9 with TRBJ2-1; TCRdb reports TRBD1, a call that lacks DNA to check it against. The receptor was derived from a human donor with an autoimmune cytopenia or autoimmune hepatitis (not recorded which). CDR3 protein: CASSGGVGQGGWEQFF. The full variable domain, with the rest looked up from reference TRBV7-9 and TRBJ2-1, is DTGVSQNPRHKITKRGQNVTFRCDPISEHNRLYWYRQTLGQGPEFLTYFQNEAQLEKSRLLSDRFSAERPKGSFSTLEIQRTEQGDSAMYLCASSGGVGQGGWEQFFGPGTRLTVL.